The 18 T cell receptor beta chains below were found in one sample sequenced in a study of blood T cell repertoires in COVID-19. Assay: immunoSEQ multiplex PCR; the TCRdb copy retains only in-frame clones and omits some. The sample has 150,000 to 200,000 clones, around 80% seen once. Sequenced: peripheral blood. All receptors come from a woman aged 80 or older with active or convalescent COVID-19.

The chain links TRBV4-1 to TRBJ1-5; D is possibly TRBD1 (5 bases). V lost 1 base and J lost 5, with 12 bases in between. This CDR3 region has 15 residues. Germline V gene lookup returns CDR1 MGHRA and CDR2 YSYEKL. CDR3 DNA sequence: TGCGCCAGCAGCCAAGGTCTGACAGACTATCAGCCCCAGCATTTT. Protein sequence: CASSQGLTDYQPQHF.

The rearrangement joins TRBV7-8 to TRBJ2-2; TRBD1 matches at 8 bases. The germline gives CDR1 SGHVS, CDR2 FQNEAQ. V was clipped by 3 bases and J by 1 base; unmatched bases: 1. The CDR3 sequence is 15 residues long. CDR3 region: CASSFGQGNTGELFF. CDR3 DNA: TGTGCCAGCAGCTTCGGACAGGGGAACACCGGGGAGCTGTTTTTT.

This clone appeared many times. This chain joins TRBV5-6 and TRBJ2-1; 8 nucleotides agree with TRBD1. The CDR3 sequence is 15 residues long. Unmatched junction bases numbered 8, after V lost 6 bases and J lost 3 bases. Germline V gene data show CDR1 as SGHDT and CDR2 as YYEEEE. CDR3 sequence (DNA): TGTGCCAGCACCCAGTTTGGGACAGGCTACAATGAGCAGTTCTTC. Translated, it gives CASTQFGTGYNEQFF.

This clone occurred a few times. V is TRBV7-3 and J is TRBJ2-1; a possible D gene is TRBD2 (6 bases). The CDR3 has 14 amino acids. With 5 bases removed from V and 0 bases from J, the gap between germline ends came to 8 bases. CDR1 SGHTA and CDR2 FQGTGA come from the germline V gene. The CDR3 nucleotides read TGTGCCAGCAGCCCGCGGGACTCCTACAATGAGCAGTTCTTC. This translates into CASSPRDSYNEQFF.

V and J are TRBV7-8 and TRBJ2-5; TRBD1 might be the D (6 bases). Germline CDR1 SGHVS, CDR2 FQNEAQ. V was shortened by 3 bases and J by 0 bases, with 8 bases between the two germline ends. This CDR3 is built from 14 residues. The CDR3 sequence is CASSFGQYQETQYF. Written as DNA, the CDR3 is TGTGCCAGCAGCTTCGGACAGTACCAAGAGACCCAGTACTTC.

The CDR3 region is CASSPRTGYGYTF. CDR3 sequence (DNA): TGTGCCAGCAGCCCTCGGACGGGGTATGGCTACACCTTC. V is TRBV3-1 (or the pseudogene TRBV3-2) and J is TRBJ1-2; no reliable D call. V gave up 4 bases and J gave up 5 bases, with 11 bases separating them. Germline CDR1 reads LGHDT; CDR2 reads YNNKEL (reference sequence). The CDR3 has 13 amino acids.

The chain couples TRBV11-2 to TRBJ2-1; 12 positions agree with TRBD2. CDR3 length equals 15 residues. CDR1 and CDR2 from the germline V gene are SGHAT and FQNNGV. The trim removed 5 bases at V and 4 bases at J, leaving 3 bases unmatched. CDR3 bases: TGTGCCAGCAGCACCACTAGCGGGGGGTACAATGAGCAGTTCTTC. Its protein is CASSTTSGGYNEQFF.

The J gene is TRBJ1-1, the V gene TRBV5-1, with D uncertain. The V end lost 3 bases, the J end lost 0 bases, and 12 bases lay between the germline ends. CDR1 is SGHRS, CDR2 YFSETQ, per germline. The CDR3 runs 15 residues. The CDR3 DNA sequence: TGCGCCAGCAGCTACCTCGGGGTGATGAACACTGAAGCTTTCTTT. Translated: CASSYLGVMNTEAFF.

The rearrangement joins TRBV5-1 to TRBJ1-2; the match to TRBD1 covers 7 bases. Looked up from germline, CDR1 is SGHRS and CDR2 is YFSETQ. The CDR3 consists of 14 residues. Losses at the gene ends were 0 bases for V and 8 bases for J; bases not matched to a gene: 7. The CDR3 sequence is CASSLGGTVEGYTF. The CDR3 bases are TGCGCCAGCAGCTTGGGGGGGACAGTAGAAGGCTACACCTTC.

The rearrangement links TRBV4-2 to TRBJ2-1; a weak D match, TRBD2 (6 bases). Germline V CDR1 and CDR2: LGHNA, YNFKEQ. This CDR3 is 18 amino acids long. Trimming removed 1 base at V and 0 bases at J, with 16 bases between. The CDR3 region has the DNA TGTGCCAGCAGCCAAGGTCCCGGGGAGGCTGTCTCCTACAATGAGCAGTTCTTC. It encodes CASSQGPGEAVSYNEQFF.

This rearrangement joins TRBV2 to TRBJ1-2; D is uncertain. The CDR3 covers 13 residues. The V end lost 5 bases, the J end lost 4 bases, and 11 bases lay between the germline ends. The germline V gene encodes CDR1 SNHLY and CDR2 FYNNEI. The CDR3 sequence: CASSKEQSYGYTF. For the CDR3, the DNA is TGTGCCAGCAGTAAAGAACAGTCCTATGGCTACACCTTC.

This chain links TRBV9 with TRBJ2-5; TRBD2 aligns across 12 bases. CDR3 length: 16 residues. The germline V gene encodes CDR1 SGDLS and CDR2 YYNGEE. With 3 bases clipped from V and 4 bases from J, the junction kept 7 bases outside the gene matches. CDR3 protein: CASSAALAGGAETQYF. The CDR3 nucleotides are TGTGCCAGCAGCGCCGCACTAGCGGGGGGCGCAGAGACCCAGTACTTC.

This clone has a single count. The chain couples TRBV7-2 to TRBJ1-2; 7 bases match TRBD1. The CDR3 is made up of 15 amino acids. Germline CDR1 and CDR2: SGHTA and FQGNSA. Losses at the gene ends were 4 bases for V and 4 bases for J; bases not matched to a gene: 9. CDR3 region: CASSSTGRQGYGYTF. CDR3 coding DNA: TGTGCCAGCAGCTCAACGGGGAGACAGGGCTATGGCTACACCTTC.

This chain joins TRBV12-3 or TRBV12-4 and TRBJ2-1, with unresolved D. V shed 3 bases and J shed 7 bases, with 7 bases lying between them. The CDR3 consists of 12 residues. Here the CDR3 reads CASSFSLNEQFF. In DNA form, the CDR3 reads TGTGCCAGCAGTTTTTCACTGAATGAGCAGTTCTTC.

In this sample, this clone turned up once. Here the CDR3 reads CASSQQQGREQYF. The DNA for the CDR3 is TGTGCCAGCAGCCAGCAACAGGGGCGCGAGCAGTACTTC. The J gene is TRBJ2-7, the V gene TRBV7-9, with 7 positions matching TRBD1. Per the germline V gene, CDR1 is SEHNR and CDR2 is FQNEAQ (reference sequence). V was clipped by 5 bases and J by 6 bases; unmatched bases: 7. There are 13 residues in the CDR3.

The chain has TRBV28 and TRBJ1-5; TRBD1 aligns across 12 bases. Per germline, CDR1 MDHEN and CDR2 SYDVKM. V shed 7 bases and J 3 bases; nucleotides not matched to a gene: 7. This CDR3 is 16 amino acids long. CDR3 sequence: CASISGTGGHNQPQHF. The CDR3 DNA reads as TGTGCCAGCATCTCCGGGACAGGGGGCCACAATCAGCCCCAGCATTTT. Supplemented by reference TRBV28 and TRBJ1-5, the full variable domain reads DVKVTQSSRYLVKRTGEKVFLECVQDMDHENMFWYRQDPGLGLRLIYFSYDVKMKEKGDIPEGYSVSREKKERFSLILESASTNQTSMYLCASISGTGGHNQPQHFGDGTRLSIL.

This chain joins TRBV28 and TRBJ1-2; no firm D call. This CDR3 has 13 amino acids. V lost 2 bases and J lost 4, with 8 bases in between. Germline V CDR1 and CDR2: MDHEN, SYDVKM. For the CDR3, the DNA is TGTGCCAGCAGTTTAGCGCCCATCTATGGCTACACCTTC. It translates to CASSLAPIYGYTF.

The chain recombines TRBV24-1 with TRBJ1-1; D perhaps matches TRBD1 (5 bases). V was trimmed by 5 bases and J by 8 bases, leaving 11 bases between them. Per the germline V gene, CDR1 is KGHDR and CDR2 is SFDVKD. The CDR3 sequence is 12 residues long. CDR3 in amino acids: CATSAWGGEAFF. The CDR3 DNA follows: TGTGCCACCAGTGCCTGGGGGGGGGAAGCTTTCTTT.